This T cell receptor beta chain comes out of a study of blood T cell repertoires in COVID-19. Trimming took 4 bases from V and 4 from J; bases not matched to a gene: 6. The CDR3 spans 15 residues. The germline V gene encodes CDR1 SGHKS and CDR2 YYEKEE (reference sequence). Measured with immunoSEQ multiplex PCR; TCRdb has only the in-frame clones, and not every one. The table includes 40,000 to 55,000 clones, over 75% detected once. This clonotype was obtained from a man aged 45-65 years with active COVID-19. The chain couples TRBV5-5 to TRBJ2-5, with 11 bases identical to TRBD2. Sequenced sample: peripheral blood. This chain's CDR3 is CASSVGLAEGETQYF. The DNA for the CDR3 is TGTGCCAGCAGCGTGGGACTAGCGGAGGGAGAGACCCAGTACTTC.